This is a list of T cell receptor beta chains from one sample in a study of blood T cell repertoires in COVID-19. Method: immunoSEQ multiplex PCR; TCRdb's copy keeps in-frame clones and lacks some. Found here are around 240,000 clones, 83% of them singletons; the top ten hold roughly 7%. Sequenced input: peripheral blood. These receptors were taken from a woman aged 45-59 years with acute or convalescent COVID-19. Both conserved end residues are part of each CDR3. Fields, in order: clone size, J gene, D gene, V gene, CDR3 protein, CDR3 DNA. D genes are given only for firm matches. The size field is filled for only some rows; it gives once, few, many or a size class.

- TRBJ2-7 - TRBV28 CASSPQSYEQYF TGTGCCAGCAGTCCACAGAGCTACGAGCAGTACTTC
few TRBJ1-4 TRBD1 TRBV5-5 CASNLWGQGNEKLFF TGTGCCAGCAATCTATGGGGACAGGGAAATGAAAAACTGTTTTTT
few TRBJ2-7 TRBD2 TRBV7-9 CASSSSPGLAGGRSYEQYF TGTGCCAGCAGCTCGAGCCCCGGACTAGCGGGAGGCCGGAGCTACGAGCAGTACTTC
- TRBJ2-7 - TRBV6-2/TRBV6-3 CASSYWGREDEQYF TGTGCCAGCAGTTACTGGGGAAGGGAGGATGAGCAGTACTTC
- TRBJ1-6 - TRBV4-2 CASSPAQGLDSPLHF TGTGCCAGCAGCCCAGCCCAGGGGTTGGATTCACCCCTCCACTTT
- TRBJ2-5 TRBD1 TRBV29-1 CSVDRGRETQYF TGCAGCGTGGACAGGGGTCGGGAGACCCAGTACTTC
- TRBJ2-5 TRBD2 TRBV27 CASSFFAGGAETQYF TGTGCCAGCAGTTTCTTCGCGGGGGGTGCAGAGACCCAGTACTTC
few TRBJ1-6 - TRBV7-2 CASSLDPTRDSPLHF TGTGCCAGCAGCTTAGACCCAACGAGGGATTCACCCCTCCACTTT
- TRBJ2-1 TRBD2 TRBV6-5 CASSYYGLAGVGEQFF TGTGCCAGCAGTTACTACGGACTAGCGGGAGTTGGTGAGCAGTTCTTC
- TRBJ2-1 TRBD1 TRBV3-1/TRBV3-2 CASSQYNRGNEQFF TGTGCCAGCAGCCAATACAACAGGGGGAATGAGCAGTTCTTC
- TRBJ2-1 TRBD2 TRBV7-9 CASSLAGGNEQFF TGTGCCAGCAGCCTAGCGGGGGGCAATGAGCAGTTCTTC
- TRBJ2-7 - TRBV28 CASSPKQGRNHEQYF TGTGCCAGCAGTCCGAAACAGGGTAGGAACCACGAGCAGTACTTC
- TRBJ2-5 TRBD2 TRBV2 CASSEGLAGAVQYF TGTGCCAGCAGTGAGGGACTAGCGGGAGCTGTCCAGTACTTC
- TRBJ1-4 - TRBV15 CATKGVTEKLFF TGTGCCACCAAGGGAGTAACTGAAAAACTGTTTTTT
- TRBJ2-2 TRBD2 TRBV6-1 CASSAFPSGRNTGELFF TGTGCCAGCAGTGCTTTTCCTAGCGGGAGAAACACCGGGGAGCTGTTTTTT
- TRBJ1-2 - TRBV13 CASSFMAGADYGYTF TGTGCCAGCAGCTTTATGGCAGGGGCGGACTATGGCTACACCTTC
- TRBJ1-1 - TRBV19 CASSGRGSNTEAFF TGTGCCAGTAGCGGACGGGGTTCGAACACTGAAGCTTTCTTT
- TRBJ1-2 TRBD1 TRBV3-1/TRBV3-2 CASSQGLGQGGGYTF TGTGCCAGCAGCCAAGGCTTAGGACAGGGCGGAGGCTACACCTTC
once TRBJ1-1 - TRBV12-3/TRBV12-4 CASTNYAEAFF TGTGCCAGCACAAACTATGCTGAAGCTTTCTTT
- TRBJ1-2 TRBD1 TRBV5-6 CASSRDRSLGGYTF TGTGCCAGCAGTAGGGACAGGTCCTTGGGCGGCTACACCTTC
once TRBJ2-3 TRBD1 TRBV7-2 CASSPFAGTGLSDTQYF TGTGCCAGCAGCCCCTTTGCCGGGACAGGGTTGTCAGATACGCAGTATTTT
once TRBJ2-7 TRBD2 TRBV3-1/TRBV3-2 CASSQMGGTDYEQYF TGTGCCAGCAGCCAAATGGGAGGGACGGACTACGAGCAGTACTTC
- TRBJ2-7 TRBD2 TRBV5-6 CASSLELARYEQYF TGTGCCAGCAGCTTGGAACTAGCGAGGTACGAGCAGTACTTC
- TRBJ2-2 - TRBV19 CASSQQGRYNTGELFF TGTGCCAGTAGTCAACAGGGACGGTATAACACCGGGGAGCTGTTTTTT
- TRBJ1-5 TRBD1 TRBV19 CASSATGVLGSNQPQHF TGTGCCAGTAGTGCAACAGGGGTTTTAGGTAGCAATCAGCCCCAGCATTTT
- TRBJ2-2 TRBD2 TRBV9 CASSEPRGGSNTGELFF TGTGCCAGCAGCGAGCCACGGGGGGGCTCGAACACCGGGGAGCTGTTTTTT
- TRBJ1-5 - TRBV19 CASSTGRAEGQPQHF TGTGCCAGTAGTACTGGCAGGGCAGAAGGTCAGCCCCAGCATTTT
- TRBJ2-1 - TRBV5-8 CASSLYGGEQFF TGTGCCAGCAGCTTGTACGGTGGTGAGCAGTTCTTC
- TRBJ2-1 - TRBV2 CASRPRQYNEQFF TGTGCCAGCAGACCAAGACAGTACAATGAGCAGTTCTTC
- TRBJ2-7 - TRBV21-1 CASSKRNQAGGTYEQYF TGTGCCAGCAGCAAAAGGAACCAAGCGGGGGGGACCTACGAGCAGTACTTC
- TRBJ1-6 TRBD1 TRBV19 CASHGTGNSPLHF TGTGCCAGTCATGGGACAGGGAATTCACCCCTCCACTTT
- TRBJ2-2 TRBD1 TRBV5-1 CASSLDRGSSGELFF TGCGCCAGCAGCTTGGACAGGGGGTCCTCCGGGGAGCTGTTTTTT
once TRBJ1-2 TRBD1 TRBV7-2 CASSFGGQGMGGYTF TGTGCCAGCAGCTTCGGAGGACAGGGGATGGGAGGCTACACCTTC
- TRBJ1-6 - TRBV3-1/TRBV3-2 CASRITTAGPNSPLHF TGTGCCAGCAGAATTACGACAGCAGGCCCTAATTCACCCCTCCACTTT
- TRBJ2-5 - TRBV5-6 CASSLWTAQETQYF TGTGCCAGCAGCTTGTGGACAGCCCAAGAGACCCAGTACTTC
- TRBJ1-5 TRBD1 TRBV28 CASSLRDRGRNQPQHF TGTGCCAGCAGTTTACGGGACAGGGGGCGGAATCAGCCCCAGCATTTT
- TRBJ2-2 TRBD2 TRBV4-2 CASSREGTNTGELFF TGTGCCAGCAGTCGGGAGGGTACGAACACCGGGGAGCTGTTTTTT
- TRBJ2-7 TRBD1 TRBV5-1 CASSVDRDYEQYF TGCGCCAGCAGCGTGGACAGGGACTACGAGCAGTACTTC
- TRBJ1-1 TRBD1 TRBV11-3 CASSETGSTEAFF TGTGCCAGCAGCGAGACAGGGAGCACTGAAGCTTTCTTT